The 26 T cell receptor beta chains below all came from one sample that was sequenced in a study of CD39 and CD103 CD8 tumor-infiltrating T cells. The table came from immunoSEQ multiplex PCR; TCRdb's copy has only in-frame clones and leaves some out. The top ten clones hold roughly 15% of a sample with around 800 clones, 70% to 75% of them seen once. Sequenced input: CD39- CD103+ CD8+ T cells sorted from the tumor. Documented subset: CD103+CD39- single-positive CD45RA- CD8 T cells. The receptors here all came from a human donor with head and neck squamous cell carcinoma.

The chain is built from TRBV6-5 and TRBJ2-2, with TRBD2 identical over 10 bases. CDR3 length: 16 amino acids. The J segment lost 1 base and the V segment lost 2 bases, leaving 1 base of the junction unmatched. CDR1 MNHEY and CDR2 SVGAGI come from the germline V gene. The CDR3 region has the DNA TGTGCCAGCAGTTACGGACTAGCGGTGAACACCGGGGAGCTGTTTTTT. It is translated as CASSYGLAVNTGELFF.

The chain links TRBV6-1 to TRBJ2-4, with D maybe TRBD2 (7 bases). The germline V gene has CDR1 MNHNS and CDR2 SASEGT. The V end was cut by 2 bases, the J end by 7 bases, with 18 bases between. This CDR3 comprises 16 residues. The CDR3 sequence is CASSEFMVRGLNIQYF. In DNA form, the CDR3 reads TGTGCCAGCAGTGAATTTATGGTGCGGGGGCTCAACATTCAGTACTTC.

The rearrangement links TRBV9 to TRBJ2-1; 10 nucleotides line up with TRBD2. Germline loops: CDR1 SGDLS, CDR2 YYNGEE. With V trimmed by 0 bases and J by 2 bases, 11 bases remained unmatched. This CDR3 has 19 amino acids. The CDR3 DNA sequence: TGTGCCAGCAGCGTAGTTCATGGGACTAGCGTGGAGCCCTACAATGAGCAGTTCTTC. Protein product: CASSVVHGTSVEPYNEQFF.

The genes are TRBV11-2 and TRBJ2-7; D remains unclear. The CDR3 is 15 amino acids. Germline CDR1 reads SGHAT; CDR2 reads FQNNGV. The V end was cut by 0 bases, the J end by 4 bases, with 13 bases between. CDR3 residues: CASSLESQSVYEQYF. The CDR3 nucleotides are TGTGCCAGCAGCTTAGAAAGTCAGTCGGTATACGAGCAGTACTTC.

The V gene is TRBV30, the J gene TRBJ1-2; possibly TRBD1 for D (5 bases). CDR1 is GTSNPN and CDR2 is SVGIG in the germline V gene (reference sequence). Trimming removed 8 bases at V and 3 bases at J, with 13 bases between. This CDR3 is 12 amino acids long. The CDR3 loop is CALNKGYYGYTF. For the CDR3, the DNA is TGTGCCCTCAATAAGGGGTACTATGGCTACACCTTC.

V gene TRBV27 combines with J gene TRBJ1-6; D is undetermined. The CDR3 sequence is 14 residues long. V lost 2 bases and J lost 6, with 8 bases in between. From germline, CDR1 is MNHEY and CDR2 SMNVEV (reference sequence). The CDR3 loop is CASSLKGVNSPLHF. Here the CDR3 DNA reads TGTGCCAGCAGTTTAAAGGGTGTTAATTCACCCCTCCACTTT.

The V and J genes are TRBV9 and TRBJ1-1, with 9 bases lining up with TRBD1. Germline assignment: CDR1 SGDLS and CDR2 YYNGEE. The CDR3 is made up of 16 amino acids. The J segment lost 5 bases and the V segment lost 3 bases, leaving 11 bases of the junction unmatched. CDR3 protein: CASSGRTGVGDTEAFF. In nucleotides, the CDR3 is TGTGCCAGCAGCGGAAGGACAGGGGTGGGGGATACTGAAGCTTTCTTT.

This clone has a handful of counts. The genes are TRBV2 and TRBJ2-7; D uncertain. The CDR3 loop spans 11 amino acids. In germline, CDR1 is SNHLY, CDR2 FYNNEI. With 8 bases removed from V and 1 base from J, the gap between germline ends came to 6 bases. CDR3 DNA: TGTGCCAGCCAGGTTTCCTACGAGCAGTACTTC. Protein sequence: CASQVSYEQYF.

The chain recombines TRBV7-9 with TRBJ1-5, with D possibly matching TRBD1 (5 bases). Trimming removed 7 bases from V and 7 bases from J, with 20 bases in between. There are 15 residues in the CDR3. CDR1 and CDR2 (germline): SEHNR, FQNEAQ (reference sequence). Here the CDR3 reads CASTSPPGRGQPQHF. The CDR3 coding sequence is TGTGCCAGCACCAGCCCCCCAGGACGGGGCCAGCCCCAGCATTTT.

This clone was seen once. The CDR3 loop is CASSVTGGAGELFF. The CDR3 DNA is TGTGCCAGTAGTGTCACAGGGGGTGCCGGGGAGCTGTTTTTT. This chain links TRBV19 with TRBJ2-2, with 8 bases fitting TRBD1. CDR1 LNHDA and CDR2 SQIVND come from the germline V gene (reference sequence). The CDR3 has 14 amino acids. J was trimmed by 6 bases and V by 5 bases; bases with no gene match: 5.

The chain employs TRBV28 and TRBJ1-6; D gene uncertain. The CDR3 runs to 14 residues. Germline loops: CDR1 MDHEN, CDR2 SYDVKM. V lost 5 bases to trimming and J lost 9 bases, with 14 bases between them. As DNA, the CDR3 is TGTGCCAGCAGTCCCGGGATATCGGGTTCACCCCTCCACTTT. Translated: CASSPGISGSPLHF. Using reference TRBV28 and TRBJ1-6 for the parts outside the CDR3, the full variable domain is DVKVTQSSRYLVKRTGEKVFLECVQDMDHENMFWYRQDPGLGLRLIYFSYDVKMKEKGDIPEGYSVSREKKERFSLILESASTNQTSMYLCASSPGISGSPLHFGNGTRLTVT.

Only a few counts were recorded for this clone. The chain is built from TRBV9 and TRBJ2-1; 7 bases agree with TRBD2. This CDR3 spans 15 amino acids. Per the germline V gene, CDR1 is SGDLS and CDR2 is YYNGEE. Losses at the gene ends were 4 bases for V and 8 bases for J; bases not matched to a gene: 12. CDR3 protein: CASSPTSASYDEQFF. CDR3 nucleotides: TGTGCCAGCAGCCCCACTAGCGCCTCATATGATGAGCAGTTCTTC.

This clone has a single count. The CDR3 region is CASSTGMTNTEAFF. The CDR3 DNA reads TGTGCCAGCAGTACGGGAATGACAAACACTGAAGCTTTCTTT. The chain couples TRBV27 to TRBJ1-1; the D is unclear. V was trimmed by 5 bases and J by 2 bases, leaving 12 bases between them. Looked up from germline, CDR1 is MNHEY and CDR2 is SMNVEV (reference sequence). The CDR3 consists of 14 residues.

In its sample, this clone was seen a few times. The rearrangement joins TRBV2 to TRBJ1-2, with 7 bases identical to TRBD1. Per the germline V gene, CDR1 is SNHLY and CDR2 is FYNNEI. The CDR3 totals 16 residues. J gave up 0 bases and V 4 bases, and 8 bases lay outside the gene matches. DNA of the CDR3: TGTGCCAGCAGTGCGGACAGGCTATATGCTAACTATGGCTACACCTTC. Protein sequence: CASSADRLYANYGYTF.

This clone is classed as hyperexpanded. The chain carries TRBV6-1 and TRBJ1-5; possible D gene TRBD1, 5 bases. The germline V gene has CDR1 MNHNS and CDR2 SASEGT. V was shortened by 2 bases and J by 1 base, with 9 bases between the two germline ends. The CDR3 has 15 amino acids. CDR3 sequence: CASSEYGGSNQPQHF. The CDR3 coding sequence is TGTGCCAGCAGTGAATATGGGGGAAGCAATCAGCCCCAGCATTTT.

The chain links TRBV29-1 to TRBJ2-3; TRBD1 matches 7 bases. Germline CDR1 reads SQVTM; CDR2 reads ANQGSEA. Trimming took 7 bases from V and 0 from J; bases not matched to a gene: 10. The CDR3 consists of 15 residues. Here the CDR3 reads CSASGTDTSTDTQYF. CDR3 nucleotide sequence: TGCAGCGCCTCCGGGACAGACACTAGCACAGATACGCAGTATTTT.

J is TRBJ2-3 and V is TRBV7-9; D unresolved. Trimming cost V 0 bases and J 2 bases, with 9 bases left between them. Germline assignment: CDR1 SEHNR and CDR2 FQNEAQ (reference sequence). The CDR3 consists of 15 residues. CDR3 DNA sequence: TGTGCCAGCAGCTTAGCGCGTCCTCCCACAGATACGCAGTATTTT. Translating gives CASSLARPPTDTQYF.

This chain links TRBV15 with TRBJ2-5, with 8 nucleotides matching TRBD2. Germline CDR1 and CDR2: LNHNV and YYDKDF (reference sequence). The V segment lost 3 bases and the J segment 7 bases; nucleotides outside the gene matches: 7. CDR3 length equals 14 residues. CDR3 residues: CATSSGGVQGTQYF. The CDR3 region has the DNA TGTGCCACCAGCAGCGGGGGGGTTCAGGGGACCCAGTACTTC. The full variable domain, its missing parts supplied by reference TRBV15 and TRBJ2-5, is DAMVIQNPRYQVTQFGKPVTLSCSQTLNHNVMYWYQQKSSQAPKLLFHYYDKDFNNEADTPDNFQSRRPNTSFCFLDIRSPGLGDTAMYLCATSSGGVQGTQYFGPGTRLLVL.

This chain uses TRBV15 with TRBJ2-1; D remains ambiguous. The V gene lost 3 bases and the J gene lost 3 bases, with 12 bases spanning the gap. This CDR3 spans 15 amino acids. CDR1 LNHNV and CDR2 YYDKDF come from the germline V gene (reference sequence). The CDR3 nucleotides are TGTGCCACCAGCAGGGGGTCGGGCAGCTACAATGAGCAGTTCTTC. Its protein is CATSRGSGSYNEQFF.

This sequence joins TRBV6-5 and TRBJ2-1, with D unclear. Germline lookup yields CDR1 MNHEY and CDR2 SVGAGI. The CDR3 runs 14 residues. With 3 bases removed from V and 7 bases from J, the gap between germline ends came to 13 bases. The CDR3 DNA follows: TGTGCCAGCAGTTATAGTGACCTGCGGAATGAGCAGTTCTTC. This translates into CASSYSDLRNEQFF.

The chain recombines TRBV6-5 with TRBJ2-2, with TRBD2 matching over 11 bases. Per germline, CDR1 MNHEY and CDR2 SVGAGI. The CDR3 is 15 amino acids. V shed 6 bases, J shed 9 bases, and the junction held 9 bases outside the gene matches. The CDR3 DNA follows: TGTGCCAGCAGACCAATAGCGGGGGGGCCCCGGGAGCTGTTTTTT. Protein: CASRPIAGGPRELFF.

The chain is built from TRBV4-1 and TRBJ1-1; 8 bases match TRBD1. The length of the CDR3 is 16 residues. Germline-derived CDR1 and CDR2 are MGHRA and YSYEKL. V lost 1 base and J lost 6; bases outside the gene matches: 10. The CDR3 sequence is CASSQGQGALGAEAFF. CDR3 DNA: TGCGCCAGCAGCCAAGGTCAGGGGGCATTGGGCGCTGAAGCTTTCTTT.

This clone was counted only a few times. The chain couples TRBV2 to TRBJ1-5, with 7 bases aligning to TRBD1. With 5 bases clipped from V and 4 bases from J, the junction kept 5 bases outside the gene matches. Germline assignment: CDR1 SNHLY and CDR2 FYNNEI. The CDR3 contains 14 residues. The CDR3 DNA reads TGTGCCAGCAGTCCGGGACAGATAAATCAGCCCCAGCATTTT. This translates into CASSPGQINQPQHF.

The V and J genes are TRBV6-5 and TRBJ1-2, with unresolved D. The germline CDR1 and CDR2 sequences are MNHEY and SVGAGI. V was trimmed by 4 bases and J by 4 bases, leaving 16 bases between them. This CDR3 contains 15 residues. The CDR3 region is CASSSSWAGAYGYTF. The CDR3 nucleotides are TGTGCCAGCAGTTCGAGTTGGGCAGGAGCCTATGGCTACACCTTC.

The chain is built from TRBV27 and TRBJ1-1; the D gene is possibly TRBD1 (5 bases). This CDR3 spans 14 amino acids. Trimming removed 3 bases at V and 5 bases at J, with 13 bases between. Germline CDR1 MNHEY, CDR2 SMNVEV (reference sequence). The CDR3 is CASSLTNSGTEAFF. The CDR3 nucleotides read TGTGCCAGCAGTTTGACGAATTCAGGGACTGAAGCTTTCTTT.

The genes are TRBV2 and TRBJ1-5; D is unresolved. Trimming left V 3 bases short and J 5 bases short, with 8 bases between. Per the germline V gene, CDR1 is SNHLY and CDR2 is FYNNEI. The CDR3 contains 13 residues. CDR3: CASSDPQYQPQHF. The DNA of the CDR3 is TGTGCCAGCAGTGACCCCCAGTATCAGCCCCAGCATTTT.